Listed here are 26 T cell receptor beta chains from one sample, sequenced in a study of T cells in Graves' hyperthyroidism and ophthalmopathy. Using RNA transcripts as the source, TCR beta CDR3 regions were amplified. The TCR CDR3 was amplified in a first-round RT-PCR using the HTBI primer set. TCRdb itself ran the multiplex PCR reads through MiXCR, one entry per CDR3 protein. This table holds roughly 380,000 distinct CDR3 sequences, around 13% found once. The sequencing sample was made of blood. These TCRs come from a woman between 55 and 75 years old with Graves' hyperthyroidism.

This clonotype was picked up many times. The chain couples TRBV7-8 to TRBJ2-1; 11 bases are a match to TRBD2. This CDR3 comprises 15 residues. V lost 5 bases to trimming and J lost 6 bases; unmatched junction nucleotides: 6. Germline assignment: CDR1 SGHVS and CDR2 FQNEAQ. Written as DNA, the CDR3 is TGTGCCAGCAGCCCCTCTAGCGGGAGGATCAATGAGCAGTTCTTC. The encoded protein is CASSPSSGRINEQFF.

This clonotype has ten or more counts. The chain has TRBV10-3 and TRBJ2-3; possible D gene TRBD1, 6 bases. The CDR3 has 15 residues. V was trimmed by 3 bases and J by 2 bases, leaving 12 bases between them. The V gene's germline CDR1 is ENHRY and CDR2 SYGVKD. CDR3 sequence: CAISDRGTPTDTQYF. The CDR3 nucleotides read TGTGCCATCAGTGACAGGGGCACTCCCACAGATACGCAGTATTTT.

The J gene is TRBJ2-7, the V gene TRBV10-3; D may be TRBD1 (6 bases). CDR1 ENHRY and CDR2 SYGVKD come from the germline V gene. The CDR3 is 12 residues long. Trimming took off 4 bases at V and 2 bases at J, with 6 bases between the two ends. In nucleotides, the CDR3 is TGTGCCATCAGTGGGACAGCCTACGAGCAGTACTTC. It specifies CAISGTAYEQYF.

The chain links TRBV12-3 or TRBV12-4 to TRBJ1-1; 7 positions agree with TRBD1. This CDR3 region has 13 residues. The junction had 8 bases not matched to a gene; V was cut back by 10 bases and J by 3 bases. Here the CDR3 reads CANWEDRDTEAFF. DNA for the CDR3: TGTGCCAACTGGGAAGACAGGGACACTGAAGCTTTCTTT.

This chain uses TRBV3-1 with TRBJ1-5; D is perhaps TRBD1 (5 bases). Germline values: CDR1 LGHDT, CDR2 YNNKEL (reference sequence). The CDR3 runs 11 residues. Between the trimmed V and J ends, which lost 1 base and 16 bases, there was a span of 11 bases. The CDR3 region is CASSQGGPPHF. In DNA, the CDR3 is TGTGCCAGCAGCCAAGGGGGCCCCCCCCATTTT.

This clonotype was observed many times. The chain couples TRBV7-3 to TRBJ2-1; 9 bases line up with TRBD2. The V gene end was trimmed by 5 bases and the J gene end by 11 bases; junction bases not matched to a gene: 10. The CDR3 contains 14 residues. Germline CDR1 reads SGHTA; CDR2 reads FQGTGA. For the CDR3, the DNA is TGTGCCAGCAGCCGGACGAGCGGGGGGTCAAAGCAGTTCTTC. Translation: CASSRTSGGSKQFF. The variable domain in full, completed from reference TRBV7-3 and TRBJ2-1, reads GAGVSQTPSNKVTEKGKYVELRCDPISGHTALYWYRQSLGQGPEFLIYFQGTGAADDSGLPNDRFFAVRPEGSVSTLKIQRTERGDSAVYLCASSRTSGGSKQFFGPGTRLTVL.

This clonotype occurred many times. This sequence joins TRBV20-1 and TRBJ2-1, with 7 bases lining up with TRBD2. The V and J ends lost 4 bases and 9 bases, in that order; junction bases with no gene match: 12. The CDR3 has 14 amino acids. The V gene's germline CDR1 is DFQATT and CDR2 SNEGSKA (reference sequence). The CDR3 DNA reads TGCAGTGCTATATACGCTAGCGGCCACGGTGAGCAGTTCTTC. This translates into CSAIYASGHGEQFF.

CDR3 in amino acids: CSVDRETNEKLFF. Written as DNA, the CDR3 is TGCAGCGTTGACAGGGAGACTAATGAAAAACTGTTTTTT. The chain joins TRBV29-1 to TRBJ1-4, with D possibly being TRBD1 (5 bases). Germline CDR1 and CDR2: SQVTM and ANQGSEA. The CDR3 covers 13 residues. Trimming shortened V by 3 bases and J by 2 bases, and 7 bases separated the two germline ends.

The sample holds many counts of this clonotype. The V gene is TRBV11-2, the J gene TRBJ2-7, with TRBD2 matching 10 bases. The CDR3 consists of 15 residues. V lost 2 bases and J lost 5; bases outside the gene matches: 6. CDR1 is SGHAT, CDR2 FQNNGV, per germline. The CDR3 region is CASSLLSSGSNEQYF. In DNA, the CDR3 is TGTGCCAGCAGCTTATTGTCTAGCGGGAGCAACGAGCAGTACTTC.

This clonotype was picked up many times. The V call is TRBV3-1, the J call TRBJ2-7; D may be TRBD1 (6 bases). Trimming shortened V by 6 bases and J by 6 bases, and 27 bases separated the two germline ends. This CDR3 spans 17 amino acids. Germline loops: CDR1 LGHDT, CDR2 YNNKEL (reference sequence). CDR3 protein: CASRHTYAGTRPGEQYF. CDR3 sequence (DNA): TGTGCCAGCAGACACACATACGCCGGGACAAGGCCCGGCGAGCAGTACTTC.

This clonotype was recorded at least ten times. This rearrangement joins TRBV14 to TRBJ2-1; D gene uncertain. Trimming stripped 2 bases from V and 10 bases from J, with 6 bases between. The germline V gene encodes CDR1 SGHDN and CDR2 FVKESK. The CDR3 consists of 11 residues. CDR3 coding DNA: TGTGCCAGCAGCCAATTTGGGGAGCAGTTCTTC. Translation gives CASSQFGEQFF.

At least ten counts were recorded for this clonotype. This chain connects TRBV18 to TRBJ2-1; 8 bases line up with TRBD1. This CDR3 comprises 18 residues. Germline V gene lookup returns CDR1 KGHSH and CDR2 LQKENI. V lost 2 bases and J lost 1; bases outside the gene matches: 10. The CDR3 reads CASSPRSQTGGSYNEQFF. The CDR3 DNA reads as TGTGCCAGCTCACCAAGGAGCCAAACAGGGGGGTCCTACAATGAGCAGTTCTTC.

This clonotype has at least ten counts. The chain combines TRBV20-1 with TRBJ1-2; 8 nucleotides align to TRBD1. Germline V CDR1 and CDR2: DFQATT, SNEGSKA (reference sequence). This CDR3 has 13 residues. V was pared by 5 bases and J by 2 bases, with 4 bases of the junction left unmatched. This CDR3 reads CSARDRLNYGYTF. DNA for the CDR3: TGCAGTGCTCGGGACAGGCTAAACTATGGCTACACCTTC.

This clonotype has a handful of counts. The chain joins TRBV12-3 or TRBV12-4 to TRBJ2-3, with 10 bases matching TRBD1. J gave up 6 bases and V 1 base, and 1 base lay outside the gene matches. This CDR3 comprises 14 residues. CDR3 sequence (DNA): TGTGCCAGCAGTTTAGGGACAGGGGGGGATACGCAGTATTTT. This sequence encodes CASSLGTGGDTQYF.

The gene calls are TRBV5-6 and TRBJ2-1; 10 bases are shared with TRBD2. This CDR3 contains 18 residues. The germline V gene encodes CDR1 SGHDT and CDR2 YYEEEE. The V and J ends lost 3 bases and 9 bases, in that order; junction bases with no gene match: 18. For the CDR3, the DNA is TGTGCCAGCAGCTCGCCTCGGGCTAGCGGGAGTCGGGCAGTTGAGCAGTTCTTC. It encodes CASSSPRASGSRAVEQFF.

The CDR3, as DNA: TGTGCCAGCAGGAAACTAGCGGGAAACCGCCACGAGCAGTACTTC. This gives the protein CASRKLAGNRHEQYF. This chain links TRBV11-2 with TRBJ2-7; 10 bases are a match to TRBD2. The V gene's germline CDR1 is SGHAT and CDR2 FQNNGV. The CDR3 runs 15 residues. Losses at the gene ends were 6 bases for V and 5 bases for J; bases not matched to a gene: 10.

This clonotype was counted once. The CDR3 sequence: CASNLTSRTDTQYF. CDR3 nucleotides: TGTGCCAGCAATCTGACTAGCCGGACAGATACGCAGTATTTT. V usage is TRBV25-1 and J usage is TRBJ2-3, with TRBD2 matching over 7 bases. CDR3 length: 14 amino acids. From germline, CDR1 is MGHDK and CDR2 SYGVNS. After removal of 7 bases from V and 3 bases from J, the junction contained 7 bases not matched to a gene. Based on the CDR3 plus reference TRBV25-1 and TRBJ2-3, the full variable domain is EADIYQTPRYLVIGTGKKITLECSQTMGHDKMYWYQQDPGMELHLIHYSYGVNSTEKGDLSSESTVSRIRTEHFPLTLESARPSHTSQYLCASNLTSRTDTQYFGPGTRLTVL.

This clonotype turned up a few times. The rearrangement links TRBV2 to TRBJ1-5; unclear D gene. Germline-derived CDR1 and CDR2 are SNHLY and FYNNEI. This CDR3 is built from 12 residues. V was clipped by 2 bases and J by 7 bases, with 6 bases between them. CDR3 DNA sequence: TGTGCCAGCAGTGAAAATAACCAGCCCCAGCATTTT. Protein product: CASSENNQPQHF.

This clonotype was detected many times. This chain uses TRBV3-1 with TRBJ2-1; D call uncertain. The CDR3 is 17 residues long. Trimming shortened V by 5 bases and J by 0 bases, and 17 bases separated the two germline ends. Germline values: CDR1 LGHDT, CDR2 YNNKEL (reference sequence). The CDR3 DNA sequence: TGTGCCAGCAGCACAACCCCAAGCGCCTCCTCCTACAATGAGCAGTTCTTC. Encoded protein: CASSTTPSASSYNEQFF.

In its sample, this clonotype was seen many times. This chain joins TRBV20-1 and TRBJ2-1; TRBD2 aligns across 7 bases. Germline-derived CDR1 and CDR2 are DFQATT and SNEGSKA (reference sequence). Unmatched junction bases numbered 10, after V lost 8 bases and J lost 6 bases. The CDR3 is 13 residues long. CDR3 DNA: TGCAGTCCAACGAGACTAGCTTTCAATGAGCAGTTCTTC. Translating it yields CSPTRLAFNEQFF.

The rearrangement uses TRBV5-1 and TRBJ1-3; 7 bases align to TRBD1. The CDR3 sequence is 14 residues long. The germline V gene has CDR1 SGHRS and CDR2 YFSETQ. V dropped 4 bases and J dropped 4; count of bases not matched to a gene: 5. CDR3 DNA: TGCGCCAGCAGCGGTGGGACAGCCGGAAACACCATATATTTT. Encoded protein: CASSGGTAGNTIYF.

Concerning this clonotype: It may be a read error: a sequence one base away is much more abundant. V gene TRBV12-3 or TRBV12-4 combines with J gene TRBJ2-7; D gene unclear. This CDR3 has 13 amino acids. Trimming took off 5 bases at V and 2 bases at J, with 10 bases between the two ends. CDR3 nucleotides: TGTGCCAGCAGTGGCGACGGACCCTACGAGCAGTACTTC. This codes for CASSGDGPYEQYF.

This clonotype showed up many times. The chain links TRBV6-1 to TRBJ1-4; 7 nucleotides align to TRBD1. V was clipped by 5 bases and J by 5 bases; unmatched bases: 8. Per the germline V gene, CDR1 is MNHNS and CDR2 is SASEGT. The CDR3 consists of 15 residues. CDR3 protein: CASSSQGTANEKLFF. The CDR3 DNA follows: TGTGCCAGCAGTTCACAAGGGACAGCGAATGAAAAACTGTTTTTT.

In this sample, this clonotype turned up many times. This chain uses TRBV12-3 or TRBV12-4 with TRBJ2-7; 8 nucleotides align to TRBD2. This CDR3 has 14 residues. The junction had 6 bases not matched to a gene; V was cut back by 3 bases and J by 5 bases. In DNA form, the CDR3 reads TGTGCCAGCAGTTTTAGCGGGGAAGGGGACGAGCAGTACTTC. It is translated as CASSFSGEGDEQYF.

The table lists this clonotype with many counts. The rearrangement links TRBV7-9 to TRBJ1-4, with D possibly matching TRBD1 (5 bases). This CDR3 contains 15 residues. The germline V and J ends were trimmed by 6 bases and 7 bases, with 18 bases remaining between them. CDR1 SEHNR and CDR2 FQNEAQ come from the germline V gene (reference sequence). The CDR3 DNA sequence: TGTGCCAGCAGTCCTGGCGTGCAGGGAGTTGAAAAACTGTTTTTT. Translating gives CASSPGVQGVEKLFF.

This clonotype was recorded many times. This rearrangement joins TRBV5-1 to TRBJ2-1, with 11 bases aligning to TRBD2. This CDR3 is 17 amino acids long. Losses at the gene ends were 3 bases for V and 5 bases for J; bases not matched to a gene: 10. Germline CDR1 SGHRS, CDR2 YFSETQ. In DNA, the CDR3 is TGCGCCAGCAGCTCGGCCGCCACTAGCGGGAGCGACAATGAGCAGTTCTTC. Amino acid sequence: CASSSAATSGSDNEQFF.